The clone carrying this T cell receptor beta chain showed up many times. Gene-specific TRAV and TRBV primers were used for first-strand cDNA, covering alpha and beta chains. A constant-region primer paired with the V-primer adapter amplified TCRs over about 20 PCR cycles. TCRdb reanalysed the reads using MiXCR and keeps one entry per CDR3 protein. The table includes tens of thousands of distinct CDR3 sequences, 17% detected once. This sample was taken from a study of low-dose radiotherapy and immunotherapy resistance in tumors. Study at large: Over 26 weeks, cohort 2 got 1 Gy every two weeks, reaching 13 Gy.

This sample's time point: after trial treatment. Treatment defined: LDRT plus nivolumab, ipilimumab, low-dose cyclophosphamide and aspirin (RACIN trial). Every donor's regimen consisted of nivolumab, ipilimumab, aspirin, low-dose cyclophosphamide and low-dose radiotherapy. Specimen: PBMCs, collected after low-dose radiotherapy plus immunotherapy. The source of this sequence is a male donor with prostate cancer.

The CDR3: CASSLQSTGTELFF. CDR3 in DNA: TGTGCCAGCAGCTTACAATCGACAGGGACCGAGCTGTTTTTT. The chain is built from TRBV7-6 and TRBJ2-2; 7 positions match TRBD1. The CDR3 runs to 14 residues. J lost 11 bases, V lost 2 bases, and 8 bases had no gene match. Germline V gene sequence: CDR1 SGHVS, CDR2 FNYEAQ.